This is a list of T cell receptor beta chains from one sample in a study of cytomegalovirus exposure and HLA in healthy donors. Sequenced by immunoSEQ multiplex PCR; TCRdb stores in-frame clones only, minus some. Of 250,000 to 350,000 clones in the sample, 70% to 90% were seen once. The specimen was PBMCs. Receptors were obtained from a man aged 25 to 40 in good health and CMV-seronegative. The CDR3 runs from the conserved cysteine through the conserved F or W. The D gene is left open where the match is weak. Size tells how often a clone was seen (once, few, many) or the class of an expanded clone, and some rows leave it out.

D gene	V gene	clone size	J gene	CDR3 protein	CDR3 DNA
TRBD1	TRBV6-6	.	TRBJ2-7	CASSFPGTGYHEQYF	TGTGCCAGCAGTTTCCCCGGGACAGGGTACCACGAGCAGTACTTC
.	TRBV19	.	TRBJ1-5	CASSKRNQPQHF	TGTGCCAGTTCCAAACGGAATCAGCCCCAGCATTTT
.	TRBV19	once	TRBJ2-5	CASRSQAQETQYF	TGTGCCAGTAGGTCGCAGGCACAAGAGACCCAGTACTTC
.	TRBV15	.	TRBJ2-1	CATSRDLVGLSYNEQFF	TGTGCCACCAGCAGAGATCTTGTGGGGCTCTCCTACAATGAGCAGTTCTTC
TRBD2	TRBV5-1	.	TRBJ2-2	CASSLGSGAGRTGELFF	TGCGCCAGCAGCTTGGGAAGCGGGGCAGGTCGCACTGGGGAGCTGTTTTTT
.	TRBV19	once	TRBJ1-2	CASSMGGTANYGYTF	TGTGCCAGTAGTATGGGAGGGACGGCTAACTATGGCTACACCTTC
TRBD2	TRBV6-5	.	TRBJ2-1	CASSYSGLAGDEQFF	TGTGCCAGCAGTTACTCGGGACTAGCGGGGGATGAGCAGTTCTTC
.	TRBV12-2	.	TRBJ1-1	CASRLDPPGNTEAFF	TGTGCAAGTCGCTTGGATCCCCCGGGGAACACTGAAGCTTTCTTT
TRBD2	TRBV18	.	TRBJ2-1	CASSPPGGGYNEQFF	TGTGCCAGCTCACCTCCGGGAGGGGGATACAATGAGCAGTTCTTC
TRBD2	TRBV14	.	TRBJ2-2	CASSQERNKRGNTGELFF	TGTGCCAGCAGCCAAGAAAGGAACAAGCGGGGGAACACCGGGGAGCTGTTTTTT
.	TRBV9	.	TRBJ1-2	CASRDQGSRNGYTF	TGTGCCAGCCGCGATCAGGGGTCAAGGAATGGCTACACCTTC
TRBD1	TRBV18	.	TRBJ1-1	CASSLTGGTEAFF	TGTGCCAGCTCCCTCACAGGGGGCACTGAAGCTTTCTTT
TRBD2	TRBV4-1	.	TRBJ2-3	CASSQESGGGDTQYF	TGCGCCAGCAGCCAAGAGAGCGGGGGGGGAGATACGCAGTATTTT
.	TRBV27	few	TRBJ2-7	CASRRDPSYEQYF	TGTGCCAGCAGAAGAGATCCCTCCTACGAGCAGTACTTC
.	TRBV18	.	TRBJ1-6	CASSPYESNSPLHF	TGTGCCAGCTCACCATATGAGTCTAATTCACCCCTCCACTTT
.	TRBV6-5	.	TRBJ2-7	CASSYLGTSSSYEQYF	TGTGCCAGCAGTTACCTAGGGACATCAAGCTCCTACGAGCAGTACTTC
.	TRBV6-5	.	TRBJ1-5	CASRPGNIPNQPQHF	TGTGCCAGCAGGCCCGGGAATATCCCCAATCAGCCCCAGCATTTT
.	TRBV27	.	TRBJ1-1	CASRRTWGAEAFF	TGTGCCAGCAGGCGGACGTGGGGGGCTGAAGCTTTCTTT
.	TRBV13	once	TRBJ2-2	CASSLGLTRTGELFF	TGTGCCAGCAGCTTAGGCCTAACTCGCACCGGGGAGCTGTTTTTT
TRBD1	TRBV5-1	.	TRBJ2-5	CASSLGTGRETQYF	TGCGCCAGCAGCTTGGGGACAGGGAGGGAGACCCAGTACTTC
TRBD1	TRBV7-8	.	TRBJ1-2	CASSLTITGQGYGYTF	TGTGCCAGCAGCTTAACGATAACGGGACAGGGCTATGGCTACACCTTC
.	TRBV4-1	.	TRBJ1-2	CASSQPEYYGYTF	TGCGCCAGCAGCCAACCAGAATATTATGGCTACACCTTC
TRBD2	TRBV10-1	.	TRBJ2-1	CASSTGVGGSYNEQFF	TGCGCCAGCAGTACCGGCGTGGGCGGGAGCTACAATGAGCAGTTCTTC
.	TRBV30	.	TRBJ2-5	CAWSGVETQYF	TGTGCCTGGAGTGGAGTTGAGACCCAGTACTTC
TRBD2	TRBV5-1	.	TRBJ2-1	CASSLDIGDGGGTTYNEQFF	TGCGCCAGCAGCTTGGATATAGGGGATGGCGGGGGGACCACCTACAATGAGCAGTTCTTC
.	TRBV5-6	.	TRBJ2-7	CASSLVQGGEQYF	TGTGCCAGCAGCTTGGTGCAGGGAGGCGAGCAGTACTTC
TRBD1	TRBV19	once	TRBJ1-5	CASRGQIFSNQPQHF	TGTGCCAGTAGGGGACAGATATTTAGCAATCAGCCCCAGCATTTT
.	TRBV2	many	TRBJ1-1	CASSVTPNTEAFF	TGTGCCAGCAGTGTAACACCTAACACTGAAGCTTTCTTT
.	TRBV11-2	once	TRBJ1-4	CASSLDQSVEKLFF	TGTGCCAGCAGCTTAGATCAGTCAGTTGAAAAACTGTTTTTT
TRBD2	TRBV4-3	.	TRBJ2-3	CASSQDRTSGTQYF	TGCGCCAGCAGCCAAGACCGGACTAGTGGTACGCAGTATTTT
.	TRBV2	.	TRBJ2-3	CASSHRGTDTQYF	TGTGCCAGCTCCCACAGGGGCACAGATACGCAGTATTTT
.	TRBV18	.	TRBJ1-5	CASSPPAQGDQPQHF	TGTGCCAGCTCACCACCGGCCCAGGGCGATCAGCCCCAGCATTTT
TRBD1	TRBV2	.	TRBJ1-1	CASSQWDRGVNTEAFF	TGTGCCAGCAGTCAATGGGACAGGGGTGTGAACACTGAAGCTTTCTTT
.	TRBV7-9	.	TRBJ2-1	CASSSDSTSSYNEQFF	TGTGCCAGCAGCTCAGACAGTACAAGCTCCTACAATGAGCAGTTCTTC
.	TRBV6-1	few	TRBJ1-2	CASSEGTLHNYGYTF	TGTGCCAGCAGTGAAGGGACACTCCATAACTATGGCTACACCTTC
.	TRBV6-5	.	TRBJ2-7	CASRPGLSYEQYF	TGTGCCAGCAGGCCGGGACTCTCCTACGAGCAGTACTTC
TRBD1	TRBV6-6	.	TRBJ1-5	CASSDTGALNQPQHF	TGTGCCAGCAGTGATACAGGGGCTTTGAATCAGCCCCAGCATTTT
TRBD1	TRBV29-1	.	TRBJ1-3	CSGGTVGNTIYF	TGCAGCGGTGGGACAGTCGGAAACACCATATATTTT
TRBD1	TRBV10-3	.	TRBJ2-3	CAISEDRVADTQYF	TGTGCCATCAGTGAAGACAGGGTTGCAGATACGCAGTATTTT
.	TRBV11-2	few	TRBJ2-7	CASSLTKGAFGEQYF	TGTGCCAGCAGCTTAACGAAAGGGGCTTTTGGTGAGCAGTACTTC
.	TRBV7-9	.	TRBJ2-3	CASSLVRTDTQYF	TGTGCCAGCAGCTTAGTGAGGACAGATACGCAGTATTTT
.	TRBV19	.	TRBJ1-2	CASVVWPAGYTF	TGTGCCAGTGTCGTTTGGCCCGCTGGCTACACCTTC
.	TRBV19	.	TRBJ1-1	CASSRTVPLMNTEAFF	TGTGCCAGTAGTCGGACAGTACCTCTCATGAACACTGAAGCTTTCTTT
TRBD1	TRBV9	.	TRBJ2-2	CASSGGQGFTGELFF	TGTGCCAGCAGCGGAGGACAGGGTTTCACCGGGGAGCTGTTTTTT
.	TRBV18	.	TRBJ1-2	CASSQDSGYTF	TGTGCCAGCTCACAAGACAGTGGCTACACCTTC
.	TRBV29-1	.	TRBJ2-3	CSGHVGTDTQYF	TGCAGCGGACACGTTGGCACAGATACGCAGTATTTT
TRBD1	TRBV29-1	.	TRBJ1-1	CSVTRGQGATEAFF	TGCAGCGTTACCCGGGGACAGGGGGCAACTGAAGCTTTCTTT
.	TRBV11-2	.	TRBJ2-2	CASSLGQITGELFF	TGTGCCAGCAGCTTAGGGCAGATCACCGGGGAGCTGTTTTTT
TRBD1	TRBV19	.	TRBJ1-1	CASTVTGGTEAFF	TGTGCCAGTACCGTAACAGGGGGCACTGAAGCTTTCTTT
TRBD1	TRBV19	.	TRBJ2-7	CASSPGQTYEQYF	TGTGCCAGTAGTCCGGGACAGACCTACGAGCAGTACTTC
.	TRBV10-2	.	TRBJ2-3	CASRGRGADTQYF	TGCGCCAGCAGGGGGCGCGGGGCAGATACGCAGTATTTT
TRBD1	TRBV7-9	.	TRBJ2-7	CASSRRGTGGEQYF	TGTGCCAGCAGCCGCAGGGGGACAGGGGGCGAGCAGTACTTC
TRBD1	TRBV19	.	TRBJ1-1	CASTSDRGRTEAFF	TGTGCCAGTACCTCAGACAGGGGCAGGACTGAAGCTTTCTTT
.	TRBV7-9	.	TRBJ1-2	CASSLASLDRNYGYTF	TGTGCCAGCAGCTTAGCGTCGCTTGACAGAAACTATGGCTACACCTTC
TRBD1	TRBV6-5	.	TRBJ2-7	CASSYWGTDDYEQYF	TGTGCCAGCAGTTACTGGGGGACAGATGACTACGAGCAGTACTTC
.	TRBV9	.	TRBJ1-4	CAREVGGEKLFF	TGTGCCAGGGAGGTCGGGGGGGAAAAACTGTTTTTT
TRBD1	TRBV5-1	once	TRBJ2-5	CASSLDRGSETQYF	TGCGCCAGCAGCTTGGACAGGGGCTCGGAGACCCAGTACTTC
.	TRBV7-9	few	TRBJ1-5	CASSLAGDGQPQHF	TGTGCCAGCAGCTTAGCAGGGGATGGTCAGCCCCAGCATTTT
TRBD1	TRBV5-5	.	TRBJ2-5	CASLSGQDQETQYF	TGTGCCAGTCTCTCCGGACAGGATCAAGAGACCCAGTACTTC
.	TRBV5-1	.	TRBJ2-7	CASSLSGHYEQYF	TGCGCCAGCAGCTTATCTGGGCACTACGAGCAGTACTTC